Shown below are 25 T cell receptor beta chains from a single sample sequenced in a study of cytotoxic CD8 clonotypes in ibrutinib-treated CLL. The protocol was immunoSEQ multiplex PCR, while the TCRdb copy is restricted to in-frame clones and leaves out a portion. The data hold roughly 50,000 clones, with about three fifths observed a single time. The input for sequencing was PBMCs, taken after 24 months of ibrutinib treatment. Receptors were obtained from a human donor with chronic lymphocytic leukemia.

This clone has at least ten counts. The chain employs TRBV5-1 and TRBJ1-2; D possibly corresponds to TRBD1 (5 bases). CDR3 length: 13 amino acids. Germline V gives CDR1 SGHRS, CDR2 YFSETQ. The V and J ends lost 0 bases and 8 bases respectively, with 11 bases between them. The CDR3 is CASSLEGAQGYTF. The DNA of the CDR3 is TGCGCCAGCAGCTTGGAAGGGGCGCAGGGCTACACCTTC.

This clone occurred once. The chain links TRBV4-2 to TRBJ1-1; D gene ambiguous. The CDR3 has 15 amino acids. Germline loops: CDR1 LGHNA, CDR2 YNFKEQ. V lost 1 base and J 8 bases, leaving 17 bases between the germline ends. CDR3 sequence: CASSQGAVGWEEAFF. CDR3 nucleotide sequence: TGTGCCAGCAGCCAAGGAGCGGTGGGGTGGGAAGAAGCTTTCTTT.

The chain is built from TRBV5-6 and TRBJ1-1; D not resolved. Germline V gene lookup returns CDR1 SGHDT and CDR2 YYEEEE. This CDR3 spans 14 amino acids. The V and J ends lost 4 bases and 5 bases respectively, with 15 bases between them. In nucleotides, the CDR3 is TGTGCCAGCAGCACCATCGACAAACTAACTGAAGCTTTCTTT. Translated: CASSTIDKLTEAFF.

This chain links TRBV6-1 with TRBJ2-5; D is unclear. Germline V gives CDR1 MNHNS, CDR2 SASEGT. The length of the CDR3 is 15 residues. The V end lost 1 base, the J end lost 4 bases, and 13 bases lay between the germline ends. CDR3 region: CASSEVGVTGETQYF. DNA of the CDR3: TGTGCCAGCAGTGAAGTTGGGGTGACGGGAGAGACCCAGTACTTC.

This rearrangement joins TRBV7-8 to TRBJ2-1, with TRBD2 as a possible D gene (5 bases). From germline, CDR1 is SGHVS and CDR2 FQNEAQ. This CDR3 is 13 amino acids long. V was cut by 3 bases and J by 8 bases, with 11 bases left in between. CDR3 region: CASSFGGLDEQFF. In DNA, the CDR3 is TGTGCCAGCAGCTTCGGAGGCTTAGATGAGCAGTTCTTC. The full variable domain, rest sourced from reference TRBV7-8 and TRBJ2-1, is GAGVSQSPRYKVAKRGQDVALRCDPISGHVSLFWYQQALGQGPEFLTYFQNEAQLDKSGLPSDRFFAERPEGSVSTLKIQRTQQEDSAVYLCASSFGGLDEQFFGPGTRLTVL.

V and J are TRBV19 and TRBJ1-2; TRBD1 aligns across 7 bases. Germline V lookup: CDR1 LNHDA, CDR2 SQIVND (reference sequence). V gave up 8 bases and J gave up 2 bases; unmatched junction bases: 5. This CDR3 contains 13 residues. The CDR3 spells CASRQGGNYGYTF. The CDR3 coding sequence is TGTGCCAGTCGACAGGGCGGGAACTATGGCTACACCTTC.

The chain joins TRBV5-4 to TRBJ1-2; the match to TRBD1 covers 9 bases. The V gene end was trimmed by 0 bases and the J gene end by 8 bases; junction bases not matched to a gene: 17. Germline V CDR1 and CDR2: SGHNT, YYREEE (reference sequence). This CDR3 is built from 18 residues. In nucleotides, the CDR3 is TGTGCCAGCAGCTTGGCCCCGGGACAGGGAGGGGGTATCTACGGCTACACCTTC. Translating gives CASSLAPGQGGGIYGYTF.

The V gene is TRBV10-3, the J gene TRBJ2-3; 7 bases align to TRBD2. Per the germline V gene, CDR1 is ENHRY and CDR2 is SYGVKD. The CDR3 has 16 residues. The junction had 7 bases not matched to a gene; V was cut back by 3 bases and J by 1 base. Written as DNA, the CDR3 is TGTGCCATCAGTGATTCCAGGACTAGAGGCACAGATACGCAGTATTTT. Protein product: CAISDSRTRGTDTQYF.

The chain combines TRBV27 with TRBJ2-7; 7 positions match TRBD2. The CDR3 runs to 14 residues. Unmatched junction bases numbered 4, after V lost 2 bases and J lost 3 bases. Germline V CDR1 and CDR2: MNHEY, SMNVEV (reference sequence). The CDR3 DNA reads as TGTGCCAGCAGTTTAAAAGGGAGGGACTACGAGCAGTACTTC. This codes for CASSLKGRDYEQYF.

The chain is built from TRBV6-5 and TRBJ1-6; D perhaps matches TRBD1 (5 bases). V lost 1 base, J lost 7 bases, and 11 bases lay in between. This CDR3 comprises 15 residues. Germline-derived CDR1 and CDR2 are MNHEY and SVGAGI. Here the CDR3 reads CASSYFGRDNSPLHF. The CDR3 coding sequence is TGTGCCAGCAGTTACTTCGGCAGGGACAATTCACCCCTCCACTTT.

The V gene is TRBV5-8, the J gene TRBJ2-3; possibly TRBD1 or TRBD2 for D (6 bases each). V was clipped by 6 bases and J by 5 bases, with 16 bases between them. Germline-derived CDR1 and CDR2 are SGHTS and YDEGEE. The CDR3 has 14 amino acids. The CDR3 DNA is TGTGCCAGCACCCCCGAGGGGGGCAGAGATACGCAGTATTTT. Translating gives CASTPEGGRDTQYF.

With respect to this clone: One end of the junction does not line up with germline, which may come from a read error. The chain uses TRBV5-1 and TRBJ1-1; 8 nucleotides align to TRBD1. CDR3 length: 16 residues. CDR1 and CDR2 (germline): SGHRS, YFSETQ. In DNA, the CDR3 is TGCGCCAGCAGTTTGGATGGGACAGGCGGTAACACTGAAGCTTTCTTT. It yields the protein CASSLDGTGGNTEAFF.

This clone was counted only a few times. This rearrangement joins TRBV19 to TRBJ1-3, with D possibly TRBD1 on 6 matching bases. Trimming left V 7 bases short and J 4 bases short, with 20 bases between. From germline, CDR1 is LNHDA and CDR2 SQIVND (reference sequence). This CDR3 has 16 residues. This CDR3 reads CASTPPGTQVGNTIYF. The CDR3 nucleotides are TGTGCCAGTACCCCACCTGGGACACAAGTAGGAAACACCATATATTTT.

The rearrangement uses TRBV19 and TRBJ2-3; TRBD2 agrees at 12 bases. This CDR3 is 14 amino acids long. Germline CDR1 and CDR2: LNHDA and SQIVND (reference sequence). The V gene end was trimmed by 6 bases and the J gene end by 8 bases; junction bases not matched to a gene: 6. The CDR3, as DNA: TGTGCCAGTAGCCTGACTAGCGGGGGCTCTACGCAGTATTTT. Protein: CASSLTSGGSTQYF. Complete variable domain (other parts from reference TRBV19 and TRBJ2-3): DGGITQSPKYLFRKEGQNVTLSCEQNLNHDAMYWYRQDPGQGLRLIYYSQIVNDFQKGDIAEGYSVSREKKESFPLTVTSAQKNPTAFYLCASSLTSGGSTQYFGPGTRLTVL.

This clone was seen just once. The CDR3, as DNA: TGTGCCAGCTCCCGGGGGGCCTATTACAATGAGCAGTTCTTC. Its protein is CASSRGAYYNEQFF. The chain combines TRBV19 with TRBJ2-1, with D possibly TRBD2 on 7 matching bases. This CDR3 comprises 14 residues. V gave up 9 bases and J gave up 4 bases, with 16 bases separating them. Looked up from germline, CDR1 is LNHDA and CDR2 is SQIVND (reference sequence). The full variable domain, with the rest looked up from reference TRBV19 and TRBJ2-1, is DGGITQSPKYLFRKEGQNVTLSCEQNLNHDAMYWYRQDPGQGLRLIYYSQIVNDFQKGDIAEGYSVSREKKESFPLTVTSAQKNPTAFYLCASSRGAYYNEQFFGPGTRLTVL.

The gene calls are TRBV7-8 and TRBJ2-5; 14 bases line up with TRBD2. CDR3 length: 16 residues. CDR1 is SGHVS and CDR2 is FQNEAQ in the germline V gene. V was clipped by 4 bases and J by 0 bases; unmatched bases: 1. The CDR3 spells CASSWTSGGYQETQYF. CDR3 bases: TGTGCCAGCAGCTGGACTAGCGGGGGGTACCAAGAGACCCAGTACTTC.

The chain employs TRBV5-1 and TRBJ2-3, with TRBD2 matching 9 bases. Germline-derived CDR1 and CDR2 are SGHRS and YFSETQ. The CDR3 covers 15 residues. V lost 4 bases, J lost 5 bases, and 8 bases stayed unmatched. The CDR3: CASSPSGGPGDTQYF. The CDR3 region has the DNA TGCGCCAGCAGCCCGAGCGGGGGGCCCGGAGATACGCAGTATTTT.

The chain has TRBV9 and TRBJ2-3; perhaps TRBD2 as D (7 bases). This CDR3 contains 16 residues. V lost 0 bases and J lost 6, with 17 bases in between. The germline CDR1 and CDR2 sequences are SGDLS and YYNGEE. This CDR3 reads CASSVDPGGPKDTQYF. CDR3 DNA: TGTGCCAGCAGCGTAGACCCGGGGGGCCCCAAGGATACGCAGTATTTT.

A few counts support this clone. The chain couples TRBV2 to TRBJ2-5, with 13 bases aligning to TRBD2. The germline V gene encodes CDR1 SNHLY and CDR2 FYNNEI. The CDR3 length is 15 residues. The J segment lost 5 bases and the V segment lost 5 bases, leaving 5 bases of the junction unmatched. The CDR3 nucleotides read TGTGCCAGCAGTATCGGACTAGCGGGGGTGGAGACCCAGTACTTC. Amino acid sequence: CASSIGLAGVETQYF.

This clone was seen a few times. CDR3 amino acids: CASSLEAGGSPLHF. The DNA of the CDR3 is TGTGCCAGCAGCTTGGAGGCAGGGGGTTCACCCCTCCACTTT. The rearrangement uses TRBV5-8 and TRBJ1-6, with 7 nucleotides matching TRBD1. Trimming removed 0 bases from V and 9 bases from J; junction bases left unmatched: 3. The length of the CDR3 is 14 residues. The germline CDR1 and CDR2 sequences are SGHTS and YDEGEE.

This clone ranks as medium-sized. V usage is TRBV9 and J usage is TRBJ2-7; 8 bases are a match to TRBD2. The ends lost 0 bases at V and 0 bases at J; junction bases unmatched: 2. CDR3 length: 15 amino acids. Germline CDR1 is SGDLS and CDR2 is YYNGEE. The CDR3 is CASSVGGTSSYEQYF. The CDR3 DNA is TGTGCCAGCAGCGTAGGAGGGACTAGCTCCTACGAGCAGTACTTC.

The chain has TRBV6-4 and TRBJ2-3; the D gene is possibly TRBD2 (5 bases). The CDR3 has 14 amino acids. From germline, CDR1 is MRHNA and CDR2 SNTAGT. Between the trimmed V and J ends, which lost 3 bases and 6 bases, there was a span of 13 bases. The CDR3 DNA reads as TGTGCCAGCAGTGAAACGGGGTTCGGGGATACGCAGTATTTT. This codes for CASSETGFGDTQYF.

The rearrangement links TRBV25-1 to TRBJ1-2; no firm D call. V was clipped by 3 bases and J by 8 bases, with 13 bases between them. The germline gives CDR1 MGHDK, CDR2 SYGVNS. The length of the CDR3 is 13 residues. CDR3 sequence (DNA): TGTGCCAGCAGTGACCCCGGACCTCGAGGCTACACCTTC. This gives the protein CASSDPGPRGYTF.

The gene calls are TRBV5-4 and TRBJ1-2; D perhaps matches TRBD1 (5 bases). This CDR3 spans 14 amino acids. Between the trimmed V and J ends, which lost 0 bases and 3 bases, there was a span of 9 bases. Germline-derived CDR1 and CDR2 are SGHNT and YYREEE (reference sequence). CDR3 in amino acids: CASSLADSHYGYTF. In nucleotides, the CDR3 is TGTGCCAGCAGCTTGGCCGACAGCCACTATGGCTACACCTTC.

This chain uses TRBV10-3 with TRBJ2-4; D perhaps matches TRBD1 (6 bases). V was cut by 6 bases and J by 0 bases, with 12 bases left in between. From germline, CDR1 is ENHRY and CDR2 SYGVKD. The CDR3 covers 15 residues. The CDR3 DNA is TGTGCCATCAGGGACAGCCTACTAGCCAAAAACATTCAGTACTTC. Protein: CAIRDSLLAKNIQYF.